The present TCR beta chain was sequenced within a study of blood T cells in healthy people across ages (dated by TCRdb to between 2015 and 2017). Background for the entire study: Template switching captured roughly one uniquely barcoded TCR beta cDNA molecule per two T cells in model experiments. Four age groups were formed from the donors: young (average approximately 15 years), middle-aged (more than 35), aged (around 68) and long-lived (about 75). Donors of different ages were randomly distributed across sequencing lanes to avoid experimental bias. Using deep sequencing normalized with unique cDNA molecular identifiers, the study measured how TCR beta repertoire diversity changes with age. Using the same blood draw, the study looked at two additional independent replicas of 1 million unique cDNA reads for two donors, one aged 18 to 30 and the other aged 80 or older.

The study at large found these results: Since profiling was done on bulk unsorted PBMCs, naive and antigen-experienced compartments could not be conclusively compared. The percentage of naive T cells measured by flow cytometry correlated strongly with observed TCR beta diversity. As age increased, observed TCR beta diversity per million T cells dropped in a roughly linear way, and a significant reduction was already evident by age around 41. Estimates of total diversity based on one million sequenced T cells were considered lower bounds and underestimates. Because donor CMV infection status was unknown, age-related changes in expanded clonotypes were potentially confounded. Compared with the aged group, more naive CD4+ T cells, fewer expanded clones and increased TCR diversity were shown by the long-lived group, suggesting age selection.

The 35 to 40 donors, aged about 6 to 95 years, were systemically healthy Caucasian individuals from Russia. Each donor gave roughly 11 milliliters of peripheral blood, drawn into EDTA-treated Vacutainer tubes. Ficoll-Paque density-gradient centrifugation was used to isolate PBMCs, with at least 6.5 million per sample. Total RNA was extracted from PBMCs with Trizol reagent, with at least 5 micrograms obtained per sample. For every donor, an aliquot of PBMCs went through flow cytometry to measure the percentages of naive CD45RAhigh/CD27high T cells. The protocol used for the library was 5' RACE. The run used an Illumina HiSeq 2500. The second PCR ran for roughly 6 to 11 cycles and used a J-beta primer mix along with a sample-barcoded 5' primer. A unique molecular identifier was introduced onto each TCR beta cDNA molecule by a template-switch 5' adaptor carrying 12 random nucleotides. Each sample yielded at least 2.5 million CDR3-containing paired-end reads. First-strand cDNA synthesis was performed from all RNA using the Mint cDNA synthesis kit, with priming by a TRBC-specific oligonucleotide. All cDNA was treated with uracil-DNA glycosylase and then went through a first 18-cycle PCR with the universal primers M1SS and BC2_uni_R. In the source study's methods: For normalization, 1 million high-quality reads, each with a distinct molecular identifier, were randomly selected from each sample. Instead of being binned into consensus sequences, reads that shared molecular identifiers were thrown out. MiTCR, with a Q25 quality threshold and the strictest error-elimination algorithm, was used for CDR3 identification, clonotype clustering and error correction. A nonparametric unseen species model with Euler transformation was used to estimate lower-bound total TCR beta diversity. TCRdb trimmed public reads at Q25 via fastp, called clones via MiXCR and kept in-frame beta chains. A single entry per CDR3 protein holds the most common genes and DNA from its merged rows. The V and J calls and clone size are TCRdb's, not the authors'. The sample table lists 1.5 million to 2 million distinct CDR3 sequences, roughly 32% of them with a count of one. Together, the top ten hold roughly 10% of the sample.

Based on the germline V gene, the CDR1 and CDR2 sequences are MGHRA and YSYEKL. The CDR3 numbers 15 residues from cysteine through phenylalanine. Left in the record is the CDR3 DNA by itself, 45 bases read in frame from the first base. With respect to this clonotype: No antigen is known for it. A much more abundant neighbour one base away suggests this may be a read error.

What was sequenced was blood. The receptor was isolated from a woman aged 30 to 39 in good health. The sequence joins TRBV4-1 to TRBJ2-5; TRBD1 fits 8 bases in the junction. The end of the DNA fits TRBJ2-7 better, so the J call may be wrong. The CDR3: CACSQGGTGAYEQYF. Here is the DNA: TGCGCCTGCAGCCAAGGGGGGACAGGAGCCTACGAGCAGTACTTC.